This T cell receptor (beta chain) was observed in a study of Ad26.COV2.S vaccination and SARS-CoV-2 variants. Study-wide results and limits: It was reported that spike-specific CD8+ and CD4+ T cell responses were substantially broad after vaccination.

The treatment was: around 19 received Ad26.COV2.S at low or high dose, single or two shots; 5 received placebo; per-sample allocation not given. Sampling was performed 63 days after the first vaccine or placebo injection. Here immunoSEQ multiplex PCR was the method, and the copy in TCRdb shows in-frame clones only, minus some. This sample has 360,000 or so clones; around 86% occur once, and the top ten carry around 3.6%. Of note for this clone: Its antigen remains unknown.

This specimen consisted of peripheral blood, obtained in a trial of Ad26.COV2.S vaccine versus placebo. The receptor was isolated from a person between 18 and 60 years old who received the Ad26.COV2.S COVID-19 vaccine or a placebo.

The CDR3 protein is CAIKQGQGPYNEQFF. In DNA form, the CDR3 reads TGTGCCATCAAGCAGGGACAGGGACCCTACAATGAGCAGTTCTTC. The genes are TRBV10-3 and TRBJ2-1, with 9 nucleotides matching TRBD1. The V segment lost 7 bases and the J segment 2 bases; nucleotides outside the gene matches: 6. The CDR3 extends over 15 amino acids. From germline, CDR1 is ENHRY and CDR2 SYGVKD.